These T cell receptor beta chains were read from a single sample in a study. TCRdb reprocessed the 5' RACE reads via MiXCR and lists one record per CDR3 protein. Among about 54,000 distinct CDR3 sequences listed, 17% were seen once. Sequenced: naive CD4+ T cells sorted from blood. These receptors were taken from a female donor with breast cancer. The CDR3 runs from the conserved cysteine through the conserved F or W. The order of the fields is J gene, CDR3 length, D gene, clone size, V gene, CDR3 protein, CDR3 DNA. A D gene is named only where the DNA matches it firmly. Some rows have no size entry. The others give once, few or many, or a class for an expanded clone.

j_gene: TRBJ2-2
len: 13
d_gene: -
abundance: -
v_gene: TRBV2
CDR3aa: CASTPRDTGELFF
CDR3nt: TGTGCCAGCACCCCCAGGGACACCGGGGAGCTGTTTTTT

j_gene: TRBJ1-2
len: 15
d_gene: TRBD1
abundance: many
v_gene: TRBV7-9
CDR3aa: CASSTTGAAADGYTF
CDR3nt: TGTGCCAGCAGCACCACAGGGGCCGCCGCAGATGGCTACACCTTC

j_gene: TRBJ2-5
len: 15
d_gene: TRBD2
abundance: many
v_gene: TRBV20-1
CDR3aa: CSANSPRETQETQYF
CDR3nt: TGCAGTGCTAACAGTCCGCGGGAGACCCAAGAGACCCAGTACTTC

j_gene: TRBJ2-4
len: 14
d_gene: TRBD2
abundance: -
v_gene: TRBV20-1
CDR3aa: CSAIAGVAKNIQYF
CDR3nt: TGCAGTGCAATAGCGGGGGTAGCCAAAAACATTCAGTACTTC

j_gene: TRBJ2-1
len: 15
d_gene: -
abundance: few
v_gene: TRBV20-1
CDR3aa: CSARLERYFYNEQFF
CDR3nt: TGCAGTGCACGTCTGGAGCGATACTTTTACAATGAGCAGTTCTTC

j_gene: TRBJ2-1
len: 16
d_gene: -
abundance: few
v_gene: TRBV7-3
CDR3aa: CASSLTVGFTYNEQFF
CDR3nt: TGTGCCAGCAGCTTAACGGTAGGCTTTACCTACAATGAGCAGTTCTTC

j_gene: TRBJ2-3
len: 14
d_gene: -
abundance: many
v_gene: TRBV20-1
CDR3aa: CSARTAIGTDTQYF
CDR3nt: TGCAGTGCTCGGACGGCAATCGGCACAGATACGCAGTATTTT

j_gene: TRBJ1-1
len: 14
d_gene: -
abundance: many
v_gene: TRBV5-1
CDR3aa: CASSLGTTNTEAFF
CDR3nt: TGCGCCAGCAGCTTAGGGACAACTAACACTGAAGCTTTCTTT

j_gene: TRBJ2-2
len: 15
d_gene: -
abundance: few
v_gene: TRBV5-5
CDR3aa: CASSLEVVDTGELFF
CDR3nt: TGTGCCAGCAGCTTGGAAGTTGTGGACACCGGGGAGCTGTTTTTT

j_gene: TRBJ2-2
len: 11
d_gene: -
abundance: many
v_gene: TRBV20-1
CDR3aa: CSARDSGELFF
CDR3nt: TGCAGTGCTAGAGACAGCGGGGAGCTGTTTTTT

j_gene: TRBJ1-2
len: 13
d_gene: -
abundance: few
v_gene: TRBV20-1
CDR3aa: CSAPTLDFGGYTF
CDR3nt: TGCAGTGCGCCTACTTTGGACTTTGGCGGCTACACCTTC